This TCR beta chain was sequenced for a study of metastatic and nonmetastatic thyroid tumors. Thyroid surgery was preceded by no treatment in any patient. The CDR3 sequence is 13 residues long. With 3 bases removed from V and 2 bases from J, the gap between germline ends came to 7 bases. Remarks on this clone: Its antigen is undetermined.

TCRdb called clones again from the PCR reads with MiXCR. The sample consists of approximately 60,000 clones, 25% to 30% of them appearing once. Overall study findings and caveats: Benign nodules reportedly had significantly lower TCR beta diversity than malignant thyroid tumors in blood and tumor.

Material: blood. The chain recombines TRBV12-3 or TRBV12-4 with TRBJ1-2; possibly TRBD1 for D (5 bases). The TCR originated in a female donor with papillary thyroid cancer or a benign thyroid nodule (not recorded which). Some clones in this sample may be carry-over from other donors' samples. CDR3 loop: CASSLRQNYGYTF. For the CDR3, the DNA is TGTGCCAGCAGTTTGAGACAGAACTATGGCTACACCTTC.